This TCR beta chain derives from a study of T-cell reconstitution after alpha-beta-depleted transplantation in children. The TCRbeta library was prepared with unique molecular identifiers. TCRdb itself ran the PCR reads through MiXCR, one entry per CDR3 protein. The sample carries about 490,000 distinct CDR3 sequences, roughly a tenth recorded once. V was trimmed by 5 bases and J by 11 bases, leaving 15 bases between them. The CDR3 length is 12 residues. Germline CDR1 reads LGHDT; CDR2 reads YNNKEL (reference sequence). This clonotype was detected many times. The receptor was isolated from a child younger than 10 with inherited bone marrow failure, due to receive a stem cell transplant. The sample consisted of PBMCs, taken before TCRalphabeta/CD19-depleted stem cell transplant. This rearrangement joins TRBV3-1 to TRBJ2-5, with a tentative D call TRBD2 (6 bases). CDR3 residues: CASSSPGVPQYF. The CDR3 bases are TGTGCCAGCAGCAGCCCGGGAGTCCCTCAGTACTTC.